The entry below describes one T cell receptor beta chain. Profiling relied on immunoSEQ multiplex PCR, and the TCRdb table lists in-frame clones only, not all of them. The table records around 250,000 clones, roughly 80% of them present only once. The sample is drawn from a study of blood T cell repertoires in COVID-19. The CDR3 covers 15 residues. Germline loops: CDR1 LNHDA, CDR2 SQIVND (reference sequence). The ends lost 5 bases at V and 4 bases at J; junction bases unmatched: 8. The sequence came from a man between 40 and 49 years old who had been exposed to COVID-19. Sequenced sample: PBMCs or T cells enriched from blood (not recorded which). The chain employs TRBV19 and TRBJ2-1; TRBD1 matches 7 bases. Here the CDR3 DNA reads TGTGCCAGTAGTCAAAGGGGGCGCCTGTACAATGAGCAGTTCTTC. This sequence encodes CASSQRGRLYNEQFF.